This is a list of T cell receptor beta chains from one sample in a study of regulatory T cells in long-lasting Graves disease. TCRdb recomputed calls from the multiplex PCR reads with MiXCR, one row per CDR3 protein. The profile shows around 300,000 distinct CDR3 sequences, under 25% of them singletons. Here the sequenced sample was peripheral blood mononuclear cells (PBMCs), taken when the disease was refractory, from a patient treated with antithyroid drugs. The receptors shown here come from a female donor with Graves disease. Both conserved end residues are part of each CDR3.

V: TRBV7-2
length: 17
J: TRBJ2-2
CDR3: CASSFRGSGINTGELFF

V: TRBV7-9
length: 14
J: TRBJ2-5
CDR3: CASSLGVSGETQYF

V: TRBV28
length: 15
J: TRBJ2-5
CDR3: CASSLLRGLGETQYF

V: TRBV3-1
length: 13
J: TRBJ2-5
CDR3: CASSQETGQTQYF

V: TRBV3-1
length: 15
J: TRBJ1-3
CDR3: CASSQDKRVGDTIYF

V: TRBV29-1
length: 16
J: TRBJ2-3
CDR3: CSVGGGLASFTDTQYF

V: TRBV11-2
length: 15
J: TRBJ2-5
CDR3: CASSPAGALEETQYF

V: TRBV30
length: 15
J: TRBJ2-7
CDR3: CAWSGDRGGSYEQYF

V: TRBV2
length: 13
J: TRBJ2-5
CDR3: CASSWTSGETQYF

V: TRBV11-2
length: 13
J: TRBJ1-2
CDR3: CASSLVSEDGYTF

V: TRBV20-1
length: 16
J: TRBJ1-2
CDR3: CSALDRGSNSNYGYTF

V: TRBV4-3
length: 16
J: TRBJ2-6
CDR3: CASSQDTGIGANVLTF

V: TRBV7-9
length: 14
J: TRBJ1-4
CDR3: CASSHGRENEKLFF

V: TRBV20-1
length: 13
J: TRBJ2-7
CDR3: CSASSGSHYEQYF

V: TRBV19
length: 13
J: TRBJ2-7
CDR3: CATGDREEGEQYF

V: TRBV20-1
length: 13
J: TRBJ2-7
CDR3: CSATRPGTYEQYF

V: TRBV28
length: 15
J: TRBJ2-7
CDR3: CASSLGGLAPYEQYF

V: TRBV27
length: 13
J: TRBJ2-7
CDR3: CASSLQGFNEQYF

V: TRBV4-3
length: 16
J: TRBJ1-5
CDR3: CASSEGTVNSNQPQHF

V: TRBV27
length: 12
J: TRBJ1-1
CDR3: CASREPGQEAFF

V: TRBV12-3/TRBV12-4
length: 12
J: TRBJ1-1
CDR3: CASSYSGAEAFF

V: TRBV7-9
length: 14
J: TRBJ2-7
CDR3: CASSLGDRGYEQYF

V: TRBV28
length: 15
J: TRBJ1-6
CDR3: CASSLLQGTNSPLHF

V: TRBV7-9
length: 15
J: TRBJ2-5
CDR3: CASSPNRLGQETQYF

V: TRBV6-1
length: 13
J: TRBJ1-2
CDR3: CASSELLGMGYTF

V: TRBV7-2
length: 13
J: TRBJ1-2
CDR3: CASSLASGTGYTF